This is a list of T cell receptor beta chains from one sample in a study of identifying expanded T cells in peripheral blood. Data came from immunoSEQ multiplex PCR; TCRdb stores just in-frame clones and leaves some out. In the table there are about 82,000 clones, about 90% of which are singletons. The sequencing sample was made of blood. Source of these receptors: a person aged 18 to 75 in good health. CDR3s include the opening cysteine and the closing phenylalanine or tryptophan. D genes are given only for firm matches. The size field is filled for only some rows; it gives once, few, many or a size class.

j_call d_call clone_size v_call cdr3_nt cdr3_aa
TRBJ1-5 - - TRBV19 TGTGCCAGTAGTATTGAGTTACGGCAGCCCCAGCATTTT CASSIELRQPQHF
TRBJ2-7 TRBD1 - TRBV6-1 TGTGCCAGCAGTGGAACGACAGGGATCCACGAGCAGTACTTC CASSGTTGIHEQYF
TRBJ1-1 - - TRBV19 TGTGCCAGTAGTATAGAGCAGGGCGGGACTGAAGCTTTCTTT CASSIEQGGTEAFF
TRBJ2-1 - - TRBV7-9 TGTGCCAGCAGCTTAGGGGTTGGAGGGACAGACAATGAGCAGTTCTTC CASSLGVGGTDNEQFF
TRBJ1-2 - - TRBV4-2 TGTGCCAGCAGCCAAGATCGTGGTACCGGTGGCTACACCTTC CASSQDRGTGGYTF
TRBJ2-7 - - TRBV29-1 TGCAGCGTTGGTCTAGGGCAGGGGGTAGCGGGCGGTGGGCAGTACTTC CSVGLGQGVAGGGQYF
TRBJ1-1 - - TRBV5-1 TGCGCCAGCAGCTTGGTCACGCGTTTGAACACTGAAGCTTTCTTT CASSLVTRLNTEAFF
TRBJ2-7 - - TRBV5-5 TGTGCCAGCAGCTTGGGGGACGCGGGCAGGGGCCACTTC CASSLGDAGRGHF
TRBJ2-1 TRBD1 medium-sized TRBV27 TGTGCCAGCAGTTTACGCGGACAGGGGTGGTTCTTC CASSLRGQGWFF
TRBJ1-2 - - TRBV2 TGTGCCAGTAGGGGGGACGGAAACTATGGCTACACCTTC CASRGDGNYGYTF
TRBJ2-7 TRBD2 - TRBV5-1 TGCGCCAGCAGCTTGGCTAGCGGGGGAACTTACCGCGAGCAGTACTTC CASSLASGGTYREQYF
TRBJ1-6 - once TRBV19 TGTGCCAGTAGTACCTACACGGGTGGGTCACCCCTCCACTTT CASSTYTGGSPLHF
TRBJ1-1 - - TRBV4-2 TGTGCCAGCAGCCAAGGGGGGGGGCTAAACACTGAAGCTTTCTTT CASSQGGGLNTEAFF
TRBJ2-1 TRBD2 - TRBV5-1 TGCGCCAGCAGCCCGGGACTAGCGGGGGCCTTTAGCTCCTACAATGAGCAGTTCTTC CASSPGLAGAFSSYNEQFF
TRBJ2-2 - - TRBV25-1 TGTGCCAGCAGTGATCAGACACGGGGGAACACCGGGGAGCTGTTTTTT CASSDQTRGNTGELFF
TRBJ1-2 - - TRBV9 TGTGCCAGCAGCGTAACCCCTACAGGGTTTTTCTATGGCTACACCTTC CASSVTPTGFFYGYTF
TRBJ1-3 - - TRBV6-5 TGTGCCAGCAGTTACTCGCAAGAAGGAAACACCATATATTTT CASSYSQEGNTIYF
TRBJ2-7 TRBD1 - TRBV11-2 TGTGCCAGCAGCTACTCCGGGACAGGGGCCCTTTTCTACGAGCAGTACTTC CASSYSGTGALFYEQYF
TRBJ1-2 TRBD1 - TRBV9 TGTGCCAGCAGCACTAGCGCCAATAGGGGACAGGCCGCGAATGGCTACACCTTC CASSTSANRGQAANGYTF
TRBJ2-7 TRBD1 - TRBV7-9 TGTGCCAGCAGCTTGCCGGGACAGGGCTACGAGCAGTACTTC CASSLPGQGYEQYF
TRBJ1-2 - - TRBV5-1 TGCGCCAGCAGTTCCCGTGTTTGGGGGCCACATGGCTACACCTTC CASSSRVWGPHGYTF
TRBJ1-2 - - TRBV19 TGTGCCAGTAGTATAGTTCCTGATAACTATGGCTACACCTTC CASSIVPDNYGYTF
TRBJ2-2 - - TRBV13 TGTGCCAGCAGGAACCGGAACACCGGGGAGCTGTTTTTT CASRNRNTGELFF
TRBJ2-1 TRBD2 - TRBV15 TGTGCCCCCGGGGAGGGGTCCTACAATGAGCAGTTCTTC CAPGEGSYNEQFF
TRBJ1-2 - - TRBV29-1 TGCAGCGTTGAGGGGCAGGGATTTGCTGGCTACACCTTC CSVEGQGFAGYTF
TRBJ1-1 TRBD1 few TRBV19 TGTGCCAGTAGTAGGGGACAGAAGAACACTGAAGCTTTCTTT CASSRGQKNTEAFF
TRBJ1-5 - - TRBV30 TGTGCCTGGAGTGTAAATACAGGCAATCAGCCCCAGCATTTT CAWSVNTGNQPQHF
TRBJ2-1 TRBD2 - TRBV27 TGTGCCACCATGGGAGGGGCCTACAATGAGCAGTTCTTC CATMGGAYNEQFF
TRBJ2-1 TRBD1 once TRBV5-4 TGTGCCAGCAGCAGGACAGGGGGCAACCCTTCTACCCTTTACAATGAGCAGTTCTTC CASSRTGGNPSTLYNEQFF
TRBJ2-6 - - TRBV28 TGTGCCAGCAGTTCACGGGACGCGGGGTCAGTCTCTGGGGCCAACGTCCTGACTTTC CASSSRDAGSVSGANVLTF
TRBJ2-3 - - TRBV10-3 TGTGCCATCAGTGAGGGGGCCAAGGATACGCAGTATTTT CAISEGAKDTQYF